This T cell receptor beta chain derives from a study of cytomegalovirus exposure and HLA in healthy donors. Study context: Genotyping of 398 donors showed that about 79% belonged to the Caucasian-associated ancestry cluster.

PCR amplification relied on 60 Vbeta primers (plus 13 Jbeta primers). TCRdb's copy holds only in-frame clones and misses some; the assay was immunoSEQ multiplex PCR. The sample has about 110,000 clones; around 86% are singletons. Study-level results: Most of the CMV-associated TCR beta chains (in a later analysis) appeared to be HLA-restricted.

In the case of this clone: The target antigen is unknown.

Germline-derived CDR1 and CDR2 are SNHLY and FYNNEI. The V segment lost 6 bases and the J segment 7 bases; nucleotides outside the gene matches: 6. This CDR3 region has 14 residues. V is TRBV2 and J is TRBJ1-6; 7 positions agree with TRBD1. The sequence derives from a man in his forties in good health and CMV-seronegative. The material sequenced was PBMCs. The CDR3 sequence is CASSWTGANSPLHF. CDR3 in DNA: TGTGCCAGCAGCTGGACAGGCGCAAATTCACCCCTCCACTTT.